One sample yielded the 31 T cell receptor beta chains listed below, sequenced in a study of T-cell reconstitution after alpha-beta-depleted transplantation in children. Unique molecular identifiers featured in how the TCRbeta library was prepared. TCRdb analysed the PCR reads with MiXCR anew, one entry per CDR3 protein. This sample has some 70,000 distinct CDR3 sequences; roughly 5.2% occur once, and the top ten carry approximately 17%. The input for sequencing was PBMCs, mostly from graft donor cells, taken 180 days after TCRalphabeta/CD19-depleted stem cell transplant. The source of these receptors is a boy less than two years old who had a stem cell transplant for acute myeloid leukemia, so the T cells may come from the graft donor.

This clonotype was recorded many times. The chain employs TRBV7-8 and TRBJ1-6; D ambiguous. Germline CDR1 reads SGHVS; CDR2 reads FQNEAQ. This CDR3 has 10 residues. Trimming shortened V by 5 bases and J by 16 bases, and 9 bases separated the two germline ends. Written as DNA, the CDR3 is TGTGCCAGCAGCAACAAACAACTCCACTTT. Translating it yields CASSNKQLHF.

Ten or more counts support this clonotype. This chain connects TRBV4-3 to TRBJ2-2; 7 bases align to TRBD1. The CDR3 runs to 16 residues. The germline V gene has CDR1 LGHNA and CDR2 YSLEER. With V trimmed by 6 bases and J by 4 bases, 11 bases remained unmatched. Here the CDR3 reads CASRGGRAGGTGELFF. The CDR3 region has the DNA TGCGCCAGCAGAGGCGGCAGAGCAGGGGGCACCGGGGAGCTGTTTTTT.

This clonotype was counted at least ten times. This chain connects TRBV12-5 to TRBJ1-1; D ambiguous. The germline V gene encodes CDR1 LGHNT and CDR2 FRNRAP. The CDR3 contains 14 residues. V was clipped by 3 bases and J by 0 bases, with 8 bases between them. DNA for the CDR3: TGTGCTAGTGGTTTTCCTGGGGTGAACACTGAAGCTTTCTTT. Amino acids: CASGFPGVNTEAFF. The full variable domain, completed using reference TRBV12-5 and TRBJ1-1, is DARVTQTPRHKVTEMGQEVTMRCQPILGHNTVFWYRQTMMQGLELLAYFRNRAPLDDSGMPKDRFSAEMPDATLATLKIQPSEPRDSAVYFCASGFPGVNTEAFFGQGTRLTVV.

For the CDR3, the DNA is TGCGCCAGCAGCCCCTTCACCGGGGGGGCCCCTACGGGCACAGATACGCAGTATTTT. Protein sequence: CASSPFTGGAPTGTDTQYF. The chain joins TRBV4-1 to TRBJ2-3, with 8 bases matching TRBD2. This CDR3 has 19 amino acids. The trim removed 4 bases at V and 1 base at J, leaving 16 bases unmatched. Per germline, CDR1 MGHRA and CDR2 YSYEKL.

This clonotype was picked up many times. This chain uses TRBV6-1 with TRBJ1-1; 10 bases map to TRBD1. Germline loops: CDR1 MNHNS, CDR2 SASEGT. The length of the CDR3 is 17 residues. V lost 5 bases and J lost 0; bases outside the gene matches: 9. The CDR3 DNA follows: TGTGCCAGCAGTCCCGACAGGGGGCAATCTCTGAACACTGAAGCTTTCTTT. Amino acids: CASSPDRGQSLNTEAFF.

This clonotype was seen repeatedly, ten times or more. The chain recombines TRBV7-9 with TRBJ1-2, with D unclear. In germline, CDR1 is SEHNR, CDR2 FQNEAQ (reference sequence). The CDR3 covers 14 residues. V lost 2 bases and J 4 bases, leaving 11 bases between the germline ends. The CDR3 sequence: CASSLNGQGYGYTF. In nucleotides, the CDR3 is TGTGCCAGCAGCTTAAACGGCCAAGGCTATGGCTACACCTTC.

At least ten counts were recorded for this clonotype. CDR3 DNA sequence: TGCGCCAGCAGCTCCAGGTTGAACACTGAAGCTTTCTTT. Translation: CASSSRLNTEAFF. This chain joins TRBV5-1 and TRBJ1-1; D call uncertain. The V and J ends lost 3 bases and 0 bases respectively, with 6 bases between them. The germline V gene has CDR1 SGHRS and CDR2 YFSETQ. This CDR3 is 13 amino acids long.

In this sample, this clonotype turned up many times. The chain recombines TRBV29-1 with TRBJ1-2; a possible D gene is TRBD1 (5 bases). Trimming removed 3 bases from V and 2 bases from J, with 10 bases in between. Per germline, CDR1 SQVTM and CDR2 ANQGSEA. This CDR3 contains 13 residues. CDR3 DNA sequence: TGCAGCGTTGAGAGGGGACTCAACTATGGCTACACCTTC. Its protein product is CSVERGLNYGYTF.

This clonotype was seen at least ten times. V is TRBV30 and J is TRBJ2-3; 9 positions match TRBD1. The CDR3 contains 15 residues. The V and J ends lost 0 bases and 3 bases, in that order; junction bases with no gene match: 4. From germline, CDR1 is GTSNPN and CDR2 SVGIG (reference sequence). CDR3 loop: CAWSVWDRVTDTQYF. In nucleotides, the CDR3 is TGTGCCTGGAGTGTATGGGACAGGGTAACAGATACGCAGTATTTT.

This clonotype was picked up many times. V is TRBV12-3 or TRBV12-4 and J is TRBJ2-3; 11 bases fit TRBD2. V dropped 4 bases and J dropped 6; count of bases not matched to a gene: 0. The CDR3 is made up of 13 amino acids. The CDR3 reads CASSWTSGDTQYF. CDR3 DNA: TGTGCCAGCAGTTGGACTAGCGGGGATACGCAGTATTTT.

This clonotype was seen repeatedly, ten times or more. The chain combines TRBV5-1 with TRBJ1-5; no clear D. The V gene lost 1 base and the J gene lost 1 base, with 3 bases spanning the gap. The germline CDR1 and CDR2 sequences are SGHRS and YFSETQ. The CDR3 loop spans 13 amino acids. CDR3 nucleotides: TGCGCCAGCAGCTTGCACAGCAATCAGCCCCAGCATTTT. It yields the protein CASSLHSNQPQHF.

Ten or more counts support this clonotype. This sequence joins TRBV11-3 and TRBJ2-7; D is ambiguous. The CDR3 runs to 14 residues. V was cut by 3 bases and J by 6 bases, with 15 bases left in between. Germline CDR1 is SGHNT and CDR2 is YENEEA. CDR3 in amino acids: CASSLEISKLEQYF. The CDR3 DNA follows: TGTGCCAGCAGCTTGGAGATTTCTAAGCTCGAGCAGTACTTC.

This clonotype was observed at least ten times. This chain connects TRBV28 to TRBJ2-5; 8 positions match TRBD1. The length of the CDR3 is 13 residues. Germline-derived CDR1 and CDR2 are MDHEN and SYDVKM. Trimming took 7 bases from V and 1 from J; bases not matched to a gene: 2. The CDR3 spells CASTGQGQETQYF. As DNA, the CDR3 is TGTGCCAGCACCGGACAGGGCCAAGAGACCCAGTACTTC.

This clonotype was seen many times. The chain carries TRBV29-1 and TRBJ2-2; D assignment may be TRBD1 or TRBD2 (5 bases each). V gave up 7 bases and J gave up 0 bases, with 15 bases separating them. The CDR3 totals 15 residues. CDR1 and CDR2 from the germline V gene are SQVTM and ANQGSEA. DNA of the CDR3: TGCAGCGGAGCAGACGGGACGGCGAACACCGGGGAGCTGTTTTTT. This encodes CSGADGTANTGELFF.

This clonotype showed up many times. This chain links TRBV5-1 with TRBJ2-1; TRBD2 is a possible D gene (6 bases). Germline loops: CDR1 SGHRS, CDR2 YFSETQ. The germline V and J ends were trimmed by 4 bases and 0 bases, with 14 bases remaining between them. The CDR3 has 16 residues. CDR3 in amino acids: CASSPASGDSYNEQFF. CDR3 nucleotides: TGCGCCAGCAGCCCCGCCTCGGGGGACTCCTACAATGAGCAGTTCTTC.

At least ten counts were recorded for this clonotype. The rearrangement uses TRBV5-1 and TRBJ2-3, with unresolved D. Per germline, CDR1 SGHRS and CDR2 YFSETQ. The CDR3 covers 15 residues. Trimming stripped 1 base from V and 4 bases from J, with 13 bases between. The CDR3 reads CASSLFETNPDTQYF. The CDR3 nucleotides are TGCGCCAGCAGCTTGTTCGAGACAAACCCAGATACGCAGTATTTT.

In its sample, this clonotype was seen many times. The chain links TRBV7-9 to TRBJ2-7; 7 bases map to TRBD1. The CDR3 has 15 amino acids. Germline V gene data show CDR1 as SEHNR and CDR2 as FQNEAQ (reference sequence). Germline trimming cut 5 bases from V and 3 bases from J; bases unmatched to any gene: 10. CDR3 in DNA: TGTGCCAGCAGCCATACAAGGGGGCTCCTCTACGAGCAGTACGTC. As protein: CASSHTRGLLYEQYV.

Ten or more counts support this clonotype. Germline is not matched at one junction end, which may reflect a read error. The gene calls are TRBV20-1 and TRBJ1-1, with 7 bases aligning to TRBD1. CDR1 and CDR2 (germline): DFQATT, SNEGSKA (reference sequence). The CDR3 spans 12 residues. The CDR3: CSARGGYRGAFF. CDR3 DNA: TGCAGTGCCAGAGGGGGCTACCGGGGGGCTTTCTTT.

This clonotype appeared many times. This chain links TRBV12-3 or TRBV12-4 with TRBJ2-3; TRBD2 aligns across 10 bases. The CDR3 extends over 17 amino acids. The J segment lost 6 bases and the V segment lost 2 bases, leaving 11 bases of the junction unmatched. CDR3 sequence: CASSLSWGAGGPDTQYF. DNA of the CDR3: TGTGCCAGCAGTTTAAGCTGGGGAGCGGGGGGGCCGGATACGCAGTATTTT.

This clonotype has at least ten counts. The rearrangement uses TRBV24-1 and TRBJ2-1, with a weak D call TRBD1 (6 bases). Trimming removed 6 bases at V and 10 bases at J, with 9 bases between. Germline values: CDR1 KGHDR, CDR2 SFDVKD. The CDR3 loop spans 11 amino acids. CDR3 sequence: CATSRDREQFF. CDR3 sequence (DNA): TGTGCCACCAGTCGCGACAGGGAGCAGTTCTTC.

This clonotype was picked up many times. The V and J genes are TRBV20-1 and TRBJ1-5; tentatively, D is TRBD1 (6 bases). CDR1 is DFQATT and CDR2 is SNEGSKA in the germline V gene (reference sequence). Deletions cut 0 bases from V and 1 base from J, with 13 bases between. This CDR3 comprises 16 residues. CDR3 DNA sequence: TGCAGTGCTAGAGATCCCAGGGGAAAGAGCAATCAGCCCCAGCATTTT. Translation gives CSARDPRGKSNQPQHF.

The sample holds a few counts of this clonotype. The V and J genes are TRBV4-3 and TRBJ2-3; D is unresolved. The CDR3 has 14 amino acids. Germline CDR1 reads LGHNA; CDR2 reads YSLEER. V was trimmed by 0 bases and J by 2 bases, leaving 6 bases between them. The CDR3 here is CASSQDQATDTQYF. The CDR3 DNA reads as TGCGCCAGCAGCCAAGATCAGGCCACAGATACGCAGTATTTT.

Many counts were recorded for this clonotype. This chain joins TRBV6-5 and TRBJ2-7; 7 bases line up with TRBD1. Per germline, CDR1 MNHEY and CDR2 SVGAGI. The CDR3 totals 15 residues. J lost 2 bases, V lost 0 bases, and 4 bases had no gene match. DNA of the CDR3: TGTGCCAGCAGTTACTCGGGGCAGGGGGCCTACGAGCAGTACTTC. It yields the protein CASSYSGQGAYEQYF.

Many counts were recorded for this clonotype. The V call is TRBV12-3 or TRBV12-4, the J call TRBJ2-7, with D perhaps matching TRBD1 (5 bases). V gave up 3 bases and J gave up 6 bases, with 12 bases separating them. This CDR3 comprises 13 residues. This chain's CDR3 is CASSFDKDTEQYV. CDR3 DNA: TGTGCCAGCAGTTTTGATAAGGACACCGAGCAGTACGTC.

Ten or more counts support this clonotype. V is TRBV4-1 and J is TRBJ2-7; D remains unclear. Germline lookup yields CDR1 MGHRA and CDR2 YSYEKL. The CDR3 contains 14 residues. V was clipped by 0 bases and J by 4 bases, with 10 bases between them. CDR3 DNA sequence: TGCGCCAGCAGCCAAGACCGTCTGGGATACGAGCAGTACTTC. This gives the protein CASSQDRLGYEQYF.

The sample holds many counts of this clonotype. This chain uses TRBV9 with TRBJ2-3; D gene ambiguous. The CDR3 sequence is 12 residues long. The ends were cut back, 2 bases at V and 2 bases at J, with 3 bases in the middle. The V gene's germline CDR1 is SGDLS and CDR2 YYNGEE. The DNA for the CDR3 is TGTGCCAGCAGCGTCGCCACAGATACGCAGTATTTT. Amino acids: CASSVATDTQYF.

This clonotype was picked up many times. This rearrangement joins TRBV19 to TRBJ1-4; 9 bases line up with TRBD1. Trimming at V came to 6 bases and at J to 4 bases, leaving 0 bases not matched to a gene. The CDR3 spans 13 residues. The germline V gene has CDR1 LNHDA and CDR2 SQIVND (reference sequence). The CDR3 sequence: CASRDRGNEKLFF. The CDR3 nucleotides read TGTGCCAGTAGGGACAGGGGTAATGAAAAACTGTTTTTT.

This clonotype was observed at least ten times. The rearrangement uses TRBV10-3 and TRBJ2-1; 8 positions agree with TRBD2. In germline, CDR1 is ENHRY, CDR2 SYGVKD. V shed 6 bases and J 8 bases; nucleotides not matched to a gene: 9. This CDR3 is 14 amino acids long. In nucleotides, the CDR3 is TGTGCCATCAGAGCGGGGGATCGCTGGGATGAGCAGTTCTTC. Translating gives CAIRAGDRWDEQFF.

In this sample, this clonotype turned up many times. In DNA form, the CDR3 reads TGCAGCGTTGGGGGGTCACGAGAGACCCAGTACTTC. It yields the protein CSVGGSRETQYF. The chain employs TRBV29-1 and TRBJ2-5; D tentatively reads TRBD1 or TRBD2 (5 bases each). The CDR3 covers 12 residues. V gave up 4 bases and J gave up 4 bases, with 10 bases separating them. Germline CDR1 SQVTM, CDR2 ANQGSEA.

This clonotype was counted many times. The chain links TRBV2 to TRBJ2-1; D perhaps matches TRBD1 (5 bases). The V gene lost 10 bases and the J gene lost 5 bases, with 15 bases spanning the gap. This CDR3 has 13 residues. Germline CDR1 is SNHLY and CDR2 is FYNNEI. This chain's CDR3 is CANSPDSNNEQFF. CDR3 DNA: TGTGCCAATTCCCCTGACAGTAACAATGAGCAGTTCTTC.

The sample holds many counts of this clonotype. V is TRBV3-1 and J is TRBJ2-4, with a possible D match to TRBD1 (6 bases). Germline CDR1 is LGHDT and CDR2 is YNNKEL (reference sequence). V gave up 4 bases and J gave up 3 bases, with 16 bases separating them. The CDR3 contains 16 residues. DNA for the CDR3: TGTGCCAGCAGCCCGGACAGAAGACAAGTCAAAAACATTCAGTACTTC. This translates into CASSPDRRQVKNIQYF.